This TCR beta chain was recovered during a study of blood T cell repertoires in COVID-19. The method was immunoSEQ multiplex PCR; TCRdb's version includes in-frame clones alone and lacks a portion of them. Of 190,000 or so clones listed, 70% to 85% are singletons. Trimming cost V 5 bases and J 8 bases; bases outside gene matches: 5. CDR3 size: 13 residues. Sequences were obtained from peripheral blood. The source is a human donor with acute or convalescent COVID-19. The donor label of this sample is uncertain. The rearrangement links TRBV12-3 or TRBV12-4 to TRBJ1-5; TRBD1 matches at 8 bases. The chain's CDR3 is CASSDRGEEPQHF. The DNA of the CDR3 is TGTGCCAGCAGTGACAGGGGCGAGGAGCCCCAGCATTTT.